This T cell receptor beta chain comes out of a study of blood T cell repertoires in COVID-19. The assay was immunoSEQ multiplex PCR, and TCRdb's table has in-frame clones only and misses some. Among roughly 180,000 clones listed, 85% to 90% were seen once. This receptor was identified in a man aged 40-55 years who had recovered from COVID-19. Sequenced sample: PBMCs or T cells enriched from blood (not recorded which).

In nucleotides, the CDR3 is TGTGCCAGCAGCGTAGATGTCTCTGGCAATCAGCCCCAGCATTTT. It specifies CASSVDVSGNQPQHF. The chain combines TRBV9 with TRBJ1-5; D remains unclear. The germline V gene encodes CDR1 SGDLS and CDR2 YYNGEE. The CDR3 extends over 15 amino acids. V was trimmed by 0 bases and J by 2 bases, leaving 9 bases between them.